This TCR beta chain was identified in a study of blood T cell repertoires in COVID-19. Looking at the study overall: T cells, B-cell-depleted T cells, or PBMCs supplied cDNA or gDNA.

How the authors handled the data: It was from reference gene primer amplification that nucleated cell counts were estimated. Clones were sequenced by immunoSEQ multiplex PCR, and TCRdb holds only the in-frame ones, with some missing. The V and J calls and the clone size are those of that table, but D and trimming were determined from the DNA. The table lists fewer than 80,000 clones, more than 90% of them singletons. The sequenced sample consisted of peripheral blood. This receptor was taken from a human donor in a cohort sampled during active COVID-19.

Here the CDR3 DNA reads TGCGCCAGCAGTGAGCGGGGACTAGCGGGGGGGCTACTACGATTAGATACGCAGTATTTT. Translated, it gives CASSERGLAGGLLRLDTQYF. The chain combines TRBV10-2 with TRBJ2-3, with 16 bases aligning to TRBD2. Unmatched junction bases numbered 13, after V lost 2 bases and J lost 5 bases. The CDR3 has 20 residues. CDR1 and CDR2 from the germline V gene are WSHSY and SAAADI.